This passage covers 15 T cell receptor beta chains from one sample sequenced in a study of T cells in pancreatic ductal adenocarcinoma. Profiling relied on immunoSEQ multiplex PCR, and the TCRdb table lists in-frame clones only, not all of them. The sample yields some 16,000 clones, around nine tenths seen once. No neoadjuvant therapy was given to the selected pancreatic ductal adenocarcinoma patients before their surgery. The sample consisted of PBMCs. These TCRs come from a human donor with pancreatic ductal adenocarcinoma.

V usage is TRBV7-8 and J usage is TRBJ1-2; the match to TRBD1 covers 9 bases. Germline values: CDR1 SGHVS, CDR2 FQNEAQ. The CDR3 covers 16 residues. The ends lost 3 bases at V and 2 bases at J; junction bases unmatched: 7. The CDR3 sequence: CASSFWDRVANYGYTF. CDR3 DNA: TGTGCCAGCAGCTTCTGGGACAGGGTTGCCAACTATGGCTACACCTTC.

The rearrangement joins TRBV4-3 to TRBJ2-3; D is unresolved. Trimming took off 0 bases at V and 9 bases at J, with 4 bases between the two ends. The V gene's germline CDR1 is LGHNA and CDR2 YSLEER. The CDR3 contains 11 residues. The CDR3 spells CASSQDETQYF. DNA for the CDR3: TGCGCCAGCAGCCAAGATGAAACGCAGTATTTT.

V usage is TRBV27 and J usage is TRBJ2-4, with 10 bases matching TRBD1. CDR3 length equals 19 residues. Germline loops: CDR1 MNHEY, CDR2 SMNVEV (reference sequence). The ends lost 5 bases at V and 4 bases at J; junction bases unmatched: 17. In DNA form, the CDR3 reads TGTGCCAGCAGTCCCCCAACCGTCGGGACAGGGGACAATAAAAACATTCAGTACTTC. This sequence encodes CASSPPTVGTGDNKNIQYF.

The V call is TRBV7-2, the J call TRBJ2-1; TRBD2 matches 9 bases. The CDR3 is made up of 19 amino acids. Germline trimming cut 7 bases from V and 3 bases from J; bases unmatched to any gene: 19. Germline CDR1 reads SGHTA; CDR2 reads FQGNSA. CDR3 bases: TGTGCCAGCATTGGGTGGGCTAGCGGGACCATAAGGAGCTACAATGAGCAGTTCTTC. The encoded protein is CASIGWASGTIRSYNEQFF.

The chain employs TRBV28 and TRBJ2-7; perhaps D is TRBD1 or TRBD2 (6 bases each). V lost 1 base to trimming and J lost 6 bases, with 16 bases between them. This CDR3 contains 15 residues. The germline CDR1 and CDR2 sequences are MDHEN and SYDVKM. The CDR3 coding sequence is TGTGCCAGCAGTTTATCTACGGGGGCCCTCGCCGAGCAGTACTTC. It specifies CASSLSTGALAEQYF. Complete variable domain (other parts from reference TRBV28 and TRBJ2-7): DVKVTQSSRYLVKRTGEKVFLECVQDMDHENMFWYRQDPGLGLRLIYFSYDVKMKEKGDIPEGYSVSREKKERFSLILESASTNQTSMYLCASSLSTGALAEQYFGPGTRLTVT.

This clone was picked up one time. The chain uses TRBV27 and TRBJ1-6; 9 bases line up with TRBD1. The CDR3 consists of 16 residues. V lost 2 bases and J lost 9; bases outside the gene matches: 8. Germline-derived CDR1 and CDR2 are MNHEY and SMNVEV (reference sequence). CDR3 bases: TGTGCCAGCAGTTTAGGGTTGACAGGGGGATCTTCACCCCTCCACTTT. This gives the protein CASSLGLTGGSSPLHF.

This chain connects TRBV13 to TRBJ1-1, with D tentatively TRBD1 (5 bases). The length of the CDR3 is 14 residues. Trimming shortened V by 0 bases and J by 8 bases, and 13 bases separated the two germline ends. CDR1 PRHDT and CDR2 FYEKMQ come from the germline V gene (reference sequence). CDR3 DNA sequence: TGTGCCAGCAGCTTAGGCCTGACGGGGCAGGAAGCTTTCTTT. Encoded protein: CASSLGLTGQEAFF.

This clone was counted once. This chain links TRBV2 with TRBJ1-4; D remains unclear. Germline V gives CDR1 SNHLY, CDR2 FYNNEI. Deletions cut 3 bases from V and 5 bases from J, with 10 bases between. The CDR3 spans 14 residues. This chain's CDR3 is CASSDRQANEKLFF. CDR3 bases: TGTGCCAGCAGTGATCGGCAGGCAAATGAAAAACTGTTTTTT.

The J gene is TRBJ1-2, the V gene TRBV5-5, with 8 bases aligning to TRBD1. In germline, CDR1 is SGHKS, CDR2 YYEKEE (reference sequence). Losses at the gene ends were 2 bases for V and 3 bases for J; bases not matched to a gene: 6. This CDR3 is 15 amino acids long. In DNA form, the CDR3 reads TGTGCCAGCAGCTTCCGGGACAGGCTCGACTATGGCTACACCTTC. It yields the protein CASSFRDRLDYGYTF.

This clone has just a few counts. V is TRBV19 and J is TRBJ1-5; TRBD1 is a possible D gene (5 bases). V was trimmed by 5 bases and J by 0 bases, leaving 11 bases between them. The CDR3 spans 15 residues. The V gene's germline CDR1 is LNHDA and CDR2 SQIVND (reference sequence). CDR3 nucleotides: TGTGCCAGTAGTTCGACAGATTATAGCAATCAGCCCCAGCATTTT. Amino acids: CASSSTDYSNQPQHF.

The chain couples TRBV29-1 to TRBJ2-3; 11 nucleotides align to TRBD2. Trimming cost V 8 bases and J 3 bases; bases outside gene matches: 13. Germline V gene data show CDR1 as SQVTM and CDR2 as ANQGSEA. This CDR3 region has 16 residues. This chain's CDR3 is CSLGGALAGGTDTQYF. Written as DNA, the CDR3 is TGCAGCCTGGGGGGTGCCCTAGCGGGGGGAACAGATACGCAGTATTTT.

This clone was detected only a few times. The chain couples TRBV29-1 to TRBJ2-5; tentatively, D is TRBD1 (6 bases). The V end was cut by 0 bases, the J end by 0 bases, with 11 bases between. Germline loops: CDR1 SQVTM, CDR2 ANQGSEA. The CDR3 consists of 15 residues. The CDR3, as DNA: TGCAGCGTTGAAGACAGGGGCCAGTACCAAGAGACCCAGTACTTC. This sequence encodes CSVEDRGQYQETQYF.

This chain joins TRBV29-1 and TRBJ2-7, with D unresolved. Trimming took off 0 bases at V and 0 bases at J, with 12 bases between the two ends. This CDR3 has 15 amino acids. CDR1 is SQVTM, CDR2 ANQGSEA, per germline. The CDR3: CSVEDPGRSSYEQYF. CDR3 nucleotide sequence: TGCAGCGTTGAAGATCCGGGCAGGAGCTCCTACGAGCAGTACTTC.

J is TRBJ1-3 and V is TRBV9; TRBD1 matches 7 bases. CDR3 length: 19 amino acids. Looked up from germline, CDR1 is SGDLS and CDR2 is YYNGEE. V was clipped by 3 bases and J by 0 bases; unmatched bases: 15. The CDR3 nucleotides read TGTGCCAGCAGCGCCAGGGACAGCGACGGGGATTACTCTGGAAACACCATATATTTT. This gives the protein CASSARDSDGDYSGNTIYF.

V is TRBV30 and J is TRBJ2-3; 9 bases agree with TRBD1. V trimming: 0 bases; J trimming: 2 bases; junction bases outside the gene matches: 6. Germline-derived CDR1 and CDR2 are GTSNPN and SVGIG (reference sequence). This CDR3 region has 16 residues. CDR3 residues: CAWSVRGQGITDTQYF. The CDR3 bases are TGTGCCTGGAGTGTACGAGGACAGGGGATCACAGATACGCAGTATTTT.